The 21 T cell receptor beta chains below were found in one sample sequenced in a study of chemoradiotherapy in HPV16-positive cancers. The repertoire was sequenced with immunoSEQ multiplex PCR; TCRdb's copy has only in-frame clones and lacks some. Altogether 45,000 to 60,000 clones are present, around nine tenths being singletons, with the ten largest covering less than 3.5%. Source: blood, taken from a patient who underwent chemoradiotherapy. The origin of the receptors is a human donor with HPV-associated anogenital cancer.

This clone was picked up one time. This chain connects TRBV7-9 to TRBJ1-4; TRBD1 is a possible D gene (5 bases). The germline V and J ends were trimmed by 3 bases and 3 bases, with 8 bases remaining between them. The CDR3 has 14 amino acids. Germline CDR1 SEHNR, CDR2 FQNEAQ (reference sequence). CDR3 loop: CASSLGEPNEKLFF. In nucleotides, the CDR3 is TGTGCCAGCAGCTTGGGGGAACCTAATGAAAAACTGTTTTTT.

V usage is TRBV4-3 and J usage is TRBJ2-7; D assignment may be TRBD1 or TRBD2 (5 bases each). Germline V gene sequence: CDR1 LGHNA, CDR2 YSLEER. This CDR3 contains 15 residues. V dropped 1 base and J dropped 5 bases, with 15 bases sitting between them. The CDR3 coding sequence is TGCGCCAGCAGCCAAGTACTGGGGGAAAGCGACGAGCAGTACTTC. It is translated as CASSQVLGESDEQYF.

V gene TRBV29-1 combines with J gene TRBJ2-7, with 9 bases matching TRBD1. The V gene end was trimmed by 4 bases and the J gene end by 2 bases; junction bases not matched to a gene: 6. The CDR3 runs to 14 residues. Germline assignment: CDR1 SQVTM and CDR2 ANQGSEA. CDR3 residues: CSVATRDRAYEQYF. CDR3 bases: TGCAGCGTTGCGACCCGGGACAGGGCCTACGAGCAGTACTTC.

This chain uses TRBV6-1 with TRBJ1-1; D not resolved. The CDR3 covers 13 residues. The germline V gene encodes CDR1 MNHNS and CDR2 SASEGT. The V end lost 7 bases, the J end lost 5 bases, and 14 bases lay between the germline ends. The DNA of the CDR3 is TGTGCCAGCAAGTCGTCGAGGTGGACTGAAGCTTTCTTT. Translation gives CASKSSRWTEAFF.

The CDR3: CASSKAQTGELFF. In DNA, the CDR3 is TGTGCCAGCAGCAAAGCACAAACCGGGGAGCTGTTTTTT. The chain couples TRBV21-1 to TRBJ2-2; the D call of TRBD1 is as the table states it, not checked on the DNA. TRBV21-1 is described as a pseudogene. The CDR3 length is 13 residues.

J is TRBJ2-2 and V is TRBV12-5; D perhaps matches TRBD1 (5 bases). The CDR3 is 14 amino acids. V lost 6 bases and J 1 base, leaving 9 bases between the germline ends. The V gene's germline CDR1 is LGHNT and CDR2 FRNRAP. CDR3: CASGDSVNTGELFF. CDR3 nucleotides: TGTGCTAGTGGAGACAGTGTGAACACCGGGGAGCTGTTTTTT.

This sequence joins TRBV2 and TRBJ2-3; 9 bases are shared with TRBD2. The ends lost 6 bases at V and 1 base at J; junction bases unmatched: 2. Germline CDR1 and CDR2: SNHLY and FYNNEI. CDR3 length: 14 amino acids. The CDR3 loop is CASRIAGGTDTQYF. The CDR3 bases are TGTGCCAGCAGGATAGCGGGGGGCACAGATACGCAGTATTTT.

The chain joins TRBV6-6 to TRBJ2-3; 7 bases line up with TRBD1. After removal of 7 bases from V and 2 bases from J, the junction contained 6 bases not matched to a gene. The CDR3 totals 14 residues. Per germline, CDR1 MNHNY and CDR2 SVGAGI (reference sequence). CDR3 loop: CASNEGASTDTQYF. The CDR3 DNA is TGTGCCAGCAACGAGGGGGCCTCCACAGATACGCAGTATTTT.

The V gene is TRBV5-1, the J gene TRBJ2-2; possible D gene TRBD1, 6 bases. Germline CDR1 and CDR2: SGHRS and YFSETQ. CDR3 length: 15 amino acids. V was pared by 0 bases and J by 2 bases, with 8 bases between. The CDR3 nucleotides read TGCGCCAGCAGCTTGGTACAGGGTAACACCGGGGAGCTGTTTTTT. Its protein product is CASSLVQGNTGELFF.

The J gene is TRBJ2-7, the V gene TRBV6-5; 7 nucleotides line up with TRBD1. There are 14 residues in the CDR3. Per the germline V gene, CDR1 is MNHEY and CDR2 is SVGAGI. The junction had 10 bases not matched to a gene; V was cut back by 6 bases and J by 5 bases. CDR3 bases: TGTGCCAGCAGCCGTCCGGGACAGAGCAACGAGCAGTACTTC. Protein product: CASSRPGQSNEQYF.

This clone was detected only once. The rearrangement uses TRBV15 and TRBJ1-1; no firm D call. Germline CDR1 is LNHNV and CDR2 is YYDKDF (reference sequence). The V gene lost 1 base and the J gene lost 2 bases, with 8 bases spanning the gap. This CDR3 has 14 residues. The CDR3 DNA reads TGTGCCACCAGCAGAGTCGACCCCAACACTGAAGCTTTCTTT. This codes for CATSRVDPNTEAFF.

J is TRBJ2-5 and V is TRBV7-2; TRBD1 aligns across 9 bases. CDR3 length: 17 residues. V lost 1 base, J lost 5 bases, and 11 bases stayed unmatched. Germline V CDR1 and CDR2: SGHTA, FQGNSA. The CDR3 nucleotides read TGTGCCAGCAGCTTAGGACCCGACAGGGGGGAAAGGGAGACCCAGTACTTC. It encodes CASSLGPDRGERETQYF.

CDR3 amino acids: CASSLDQASPLHF. In DNA, the CDR3 is TGTGCCAGCAGCTTAGATCAGGCCTCACCCCTCCACTTT. The gene calls are TRBV7-2 and TRBJ1-6, with unresolved D. CDR1 is SGHTA, CDR2 FQGNSA, per germline. The CDR3 is 13 amino acids. The V end lost 1 base, the J end lost 10 bases, and 8 bases lay between the germline ends. Based on the CDR3 plus reference TRBV7-2 and TRBJ1-6, the full variable domain is GAGVSQSPSNKVTEKGKDVELRCDPISGHTALYWYRQSLGQGLEFLIYFQGNSAPDKSGLPSDRFSAERTGGSVSTLTIQRTQQEDSAVYLCASSLDQASPLHFGNGTRLTVT.

The chain joins TRBV4-2 to TRBJ1-1; D gene unclear. The ends were cut back, 1 base at V and 2 bases at J, with 14 bases in the middle. The CDR3 length is 16 residues. CDR1 is LGHNA and CDR2 is YNFKEQ in the germline V gene. This CDR3 reads CASSQAGRATNTEAFF. The CDR3 region has the DNA TGTGCCAGCAGCCAAGCTGGACGAGCAACAAACACTGAAGCTTTCTTT.

The CDR3 nucleotides are TGCGCCAGCAGCCAAGTAGCAGGGGGCGGACCTCGGGTGGATACGCAGTATTTT. Translation: CASSQVAGGGPRVDTQYF. The genes are TRBV4-3 and TRBJ2-3, with 8 positions matching TRBD1. CDR1 is LGHNA, CDR2 YSLEER, per germline. This CDR3 contains 18 residues. J was trimmed by 6 bases and V by 1 base; bases with no gene match: 15.

The rearrangement uses TRBV19 and TRBJ2-2; 9 bases align to TRBD2. Trimming cost V 5 bases and J 2 bases; bases outside gene matches: 12. Germline assignment: CDR1 LNHDA and CDR2 SQIVND (reference sequence). The CDR3 has 18 residues. The CDR3 region is CASSFAGSGRPNTGELFF. Here the CDR3 DNA reads TGTGCCAGTAGTTTCGCGGGTAGCGGGAGACCAAACACCGGGGAGCTGTTTTTT.

This clone was recorded only once. The chain carries TRBV19 and TRBJ1-1; 8 nucleotides agree with TRBD1. From germline, CDR1 is LNHDA and CDR2 SQIVND (reference sequence). The CDR3 is 13 amino acids. With 5 bases clipped from V and 1 base from J, the junction kept 0 bases outside the gene matches. The CDR3 nucleotides are TGTGCCAGTAGTCAGGGGGCGAACACTGAAGCTTTCTTT. It specifies CASSQGANTEAFF.

This clone qualifies as medium-sized (0.01 to 0.1%). The gene calls are TRBV29-1 and TRBJ2-7; 8 bases align to TRBD2. The CDR3 is made up of 16 amino acids. The trim removed 1 base at V and 3 bases at J, leaving 11 bases unmatched. Germline-derived CDR1 and CDR2 are SQVTM and ANQGSEA. The CDR3 region has the DNA TGCAGCGTTGAAGGCGAGTCGGGAGGGACCATCTACGAGCAGTACTTC. Residues: CSVEGESGGTIYEQYF.

This clone was observed a few times. V gene TRBV18 combines with J gene TRBJ1-2, with 11 bases identical to TRBD1. The CDR3 sequence is 15 residues long. Germline-derived CDR1 and CDR2 are KGHSH and LQKENI. With 3 bases clipped from V and 7 bases from J, the junction kept 7 bases outside the gene matches. DNA for the CDR3: TGTGCCAGCTCACCTCCCGGGACAGGGGGAAGTGGCTACACCTTC. It specifies CASSPPGTGGSGYTF.

The chain uses TRBV7-9 and TRBJ2-1; 7 nucleotides align to TRBD1. The CDR3 covers 16 residues. Losses at the gene ends were 5 bases for V and 5 bases for J; bases not matched to a gene: 12. The germline gives CDR1 SEHNR, CDR2 FQNEAQ (reference sequence). DNA of the CDR3: TGTGCCAGCAGCCACGGGGACAGAATAGAACACAATGAGCAGTTCTTC. Amino acids: CASSHGDRIEHNEQFF. Drawing the rest from reference TRBV7-9 and TRBJ2-1, the complete variable domain is DTGVSQNPRHKITKRGQNVTFRCDPISEHNRLYWYRQTLGQGPEFLTYFQNEAQLEKSRLLSDRFSAERPKGSFSTLEIQRTEQGDSAMYLCASSHGDRIEHNEQFFGPGTRLTVL.

The gene calls are TRBV6-5 and TRBJ2-3, with D possibly being TRBD2 (7 bases). V lost 6 bases to trimming and J lost 4 bases, with 17 bases between them. The CDR3 runs to 15 residues. CDR1 is MNHEY, CDR2 SVGAGI, per germline. CDR3 nucleotide sequence: TGTGCCAGCAGCCGCGGAGGGCGGGGGCCAGATACGCAGTATTTT. Its translation: CASSRGGRGPDTQYF.